The 26 T cell receptor beta chains listed next were all sequenced from one sample in a study of blood T cell repertoires in COVID-19. The method was immunoSEQ multiplex PCR; TCRdb's version includes in-frame clones alone and lacks a portion of them. The sample contains roughly 260,000 clones, roughly 80% of which appear only once. Sequenced input: peripheral blood. The receptor set was obtained from a woman of 80 years or more with active or convalescent COVID-19.

The CDR3 region is CASMGTGGDRSYNEQFF. DNA of the CDR3: TGTGCCAGCATGGGGACTGGAGGCGACCGCTCCTACAATGAGCAGTTCTTC. This chain joins TRBV28 and TRBJ2-1; tentative D call: TRBD2 (6 bases). Germline-derived CDR1 and CDR2 are MDHEN and SYDVKM. Trimming shortened V by 7 bases and J by 0 bases, and 19 bases separated the two germline ends. This CDR3 comprises 17 residues.

The rearrangement joins TRBV19 to TRBJ1-2; TRBD1 aligns across 10 bases. V lost 5 bases to trimming and J lost 8 bases; unmatched junction nucleotides: 8. Germline CDR1 LNHDA, CDR2 SQIVND (reference sequence). CDR3 size: 14 residues. CDR3 protein: CASSAGQGLGGYTF. The CDR3 nucleotides read TGTGCCAGTAGTGCGGGACAGGGGTTGGGCGGCTACACCTTC.

The J gene is TRBJ1-1, the V gene TRBV28; 9 positions agree with TRBD1. Trimming took 7 bases from V and 9 from J; bases not matched to a gene: 9. The CDR3 sequence is 13 residues long. CDR1 MDHEN and CDR2 SYDVKM come from the germline V gene. The CDR3 coding sequence is TGTGCCAGCATACCACCGGGACAGGGAAAAGCTTTCTTT. Translation gives CASIPPGQGKAFF.

The chain links TRBV19 to TRBJ2-5; D call uncertain. The CDR3 sequence is 15 residues long. V was trimmed by 5 bases and J by 0 bases, leaving 13 bases between them. Germline V gene lookup returns CDR1 LNHDA and CDR2 SQIVND (reference sequence). The CDR3 region is CASSPRSKYQETQYF. CDR3 bases: TGTGCCAGTAGTCCCCGGTCTAAGTACCAAGAGACCCAGTACTTC.

This rearrangement joins TRBV6-1 to TRBJ1-2, with 7 bases identical to TRBD1. With 2 bases clipped from V and 0 bases from J, the junction kept 6 bases outside the gene matches. This CDR3 is 16 amino acids long. The germline CDR1 and CDR2 sequences are MNHNS and SASEGT. The CDR3 region has the DNA TGTGCCAGCAGTGAACACGGGACAGATACTAACTATGGCTACACCTTC. Its protein is CASSEHGTDTNYGYTF.

The chain couples TRBV6-1 to TRBJ1-5, with D tentatively TRBD1 (6 bases). Trimming removed 7 bases at V and 5 bases at J, with 18 bases between. Looked up from germline, CDR1 is MNHNS and CDR2 is SASEGT. The CDR3 is made up of 15 amino acids. CDR3 coding DNA: TGTGCCAGCAAGCGGGACAACTTTCAGGATCAGCCCCAGCATTTT. This sequence encodes CASKRDNFQDQPQHF.

V usage is TRBV7-9 and J usage is TRBJ2-5; possible D gene TRBD1, 5 bases. This CDR3 is 15 amino acids long. V was shortened by 2 bases and J by 4 bases, with 14 bases between the two germline ends. Germline-derived CDR1 and CDR2 are SEHNR and FQNEAQ (reference sequence). The DNA of the CDR3 is TGTGCCAGCAGCTTACGTAGGGATACAGGAGAGACCCAGTACTTC. Translated: CASSLRRDTGETQYF. The whole variable domain, filled in from reference TRBV7-9 and TRBJ2-5, reads DTGVSQNPRHKITKRGQNVTFRCDPISEHNRLYWYRQTLGQGPEFLTYFQNEAQLEKSRLLSDRFSAERPKGSFSTLEIQRTEQGDSAMYLCASSLRRDTGETQYFGPGTRLLVL.

The V call is TRBV10-2, the J call TRBJ1-3; maybe TRBD1 (5 bases). The V end lost 6 bases, the J end lost 4 bases, and 13 bases lay between the germline ends. Germline lookup yields CDR1 WSHSY and CDR2 SAAADI. This CDR3 is 14 amino acids long. This CDR3 reads CASRDTGPGNTIYF. The DNA for the CDR3 is TGCGCCAGCAGAGACACAGGTCCCGGAAACACCATATATTTT.

The J gene is TRBJ2-3, the V gene TRBV27; 7 bases fit TRBD2. In germline, CDR1 is MNHEY, CDR2 SMNVEV (reference sequence). The V gene end was trimmed by 4 bases and the J gene end by 10 bases; junction bases not matched to a gene: 5. The CDR3 extends over 12 amino acids. CDR3 nucleotide sequence: TGTGCCAGCAGTTCGACTAGCTTTGCGCAGTATTTT. Translation gives CASSSTSFAQYF.

The chain joins TRBV6-5 to TRBJ2-1; the match to TRBD2 covers 7 bases. Germline V CDR1 and CDR2: MNHEY, SVGAGI. Trimming removed 8 bases from V and 4 bases from J; junction bases left unmatched: 5. The CDR3 is 13 amino acids. The CDR3 protein is CASSQRGYNEQFF. Written as DNA, the CDR3 is TGTGCCAGCTCCCAGCGGGGATACAATGAGCAGTTCTTC.

The chain is built from TRBV7-2 and TRBJ2-7; 9 bases align to TRBD1. Germline CDR1 SGHTA, CDR2 FQGNSA. This CDR3 has 14 residues. Trimming at V came to 2 bases and at J to 3 bases, leaving 2 bases not matched to a gene. The CDR3 DNA sequence: TGTGCCAGCAGCTTACAGGGACAGGGCTACGAGCAGTACTTC. Its protein product is CASSLQGQGYEQYF. The entire variable domain, with the rest obtained from reference TRBV7-2 and TRBJ2-7, is as follows: GAGVSQSPSNKVTEKGKDVELRCDPISGHTALYWYRQSLGQGLEFLIYFQGNSAPDKSGLPSDRFSAERTGGSVSTLTIQRTQQEDSAVYLCASSLQGQGYEQYFGPGTRLTVT.

This clone was seen a few times. The rearrangement joins TRBV15 to TRBJ1-5; 7 nucleotides line up with TRBD1. The CDR3 spans 14 residues. Germline-derived CDR1 and CDR2 are LNHNV and YYDKDF (reference sequence). J gave up 1 base and V 3 bases, and 0 bases lay outside the gene matches. CDR3 nucleotides: TGTGCCACCAGCAGGGACAGGAGCAATCAGCCCCAGCATTTT. This encodes CATSRDRSNQPQHF. The full variable domain, with the rest looked up from reference TRBV15 and TRBJ1-5, is DAMVIQNPRYQVTQFGKPVTLSCSQTLNHNVMYWYQQKSSQAPKLLFHYYDKDFNNEADTPDNFQSRRPNTSFCFLDIRSPGLGDTAMYLCATSRDRSNQPQHFGDGTRLSIL.

The chain has TRBV5-4 and TRBJ2-3, with 7 nucleotides matching TRBD2. With 4 bases clipped from V and 3 bases from J, the junction kept 5 bases outside the gene matches. The germline V gene encodes CDR1 SGHNT and CDR2 YYREEE (reference sequence). This CDR3 region has 14 residues. The CDR3 sequence: CASSTHGGTDTQYF. In DNA, the CDR3 is TGTGCCAGCAGCACCCACGGGGGGACAGATACGCAGTATTTT.

V usage is TRBV5-1 and J usage is TRBJ2-7; a possible D gene is TRBD1 (5 bases). CDR1 and CDR2 from the germline V gene are SGHRS and YFSETQ. The V end was cut by 0 bases, the J end by 2 bases, with 12 bases between. CDR3 length: 15 residues. The CDR3: CASSLGAGPAYEQYF. As DNA, the CDR3 is TGCGCCAGCAGCTTGGGGGCAGGGCCCGCCTACGAGCAGTACTTC.

This chain joins TRBV19 and TRBJ1-5, with TRBD1 as a possible D gene (5 bases). The CDR3 is made up of 15 amino acids. Trimming took 3 bases from V and 3 from J, leaving 12 bases between them. CDR1 LNHDA and CDR2 SQIVND come from the germline V gene (reference sequence). CDR3 coding DNA: TGTGCCAGTAGTATTTCAAGCAGGGCCAATCAGCCCCAGCATTTT. Encoded protein: CASSISSRANQPQHF.

In this sample, this clone turned up once. The chain joins TRBV29-1 to TRBJ1-1; D might be TRBD1 (6 bases). The V end lost 3 bases, the J end lost 1 base, and 12 bases lay between the germline ends. The CDR3 length is 14 residues. Germline assignment: CDR1 SQVTM and CDR2 ANQGSEA. The DNA of the CDR3 is TGCAGCGTTGAGTTTTCGACAGGGAACACTGAAGCTTTCTTT. Its protein product is CSVEFSTGNTEAFF.

This chain connects TRBV7-2 to TRBJ1-5; D is unclear. The CDR3 runs to 13 residues. Germline V gene sequence: CDR1 SGHTA, CDR2 FQGNSA. The ends were cut back, 3 bases at V and 6 bases at J, with 9 bases in the middle. CDR3 nucleotides: TGTGCCAGCAGCTTTCCGTCTTTTCAGCCCCAGCATTTT. Protein: CASSFPSFQPQHF.

The chain couples TRBV5-5 to TRBJ1-4; D is possibly TRBD1 (5 bases). This CDR3 spans 18 amino acids. The V gene's germline CDR1 is SGHKS and CDR2 YYEKEE (reference sequence). V was pared by 6 bases and J by 2 bases, with 23 bases between. The CDR3 reads CASTPRGGSRQTNEKLFF. The CDR3 DNA reads TGTGCCAGCACCCCCCGGGGGGGTAGTAGGCAGACTAATGAAAAACTGTTTTTT. The full variable domain, rest sourced from reference TRBV5-5 and TRBJ1-4, is DAGVTQSPTHLIKTRGQQVTLRCSPISGHKSVSWYQQVLGQGPQFIFQYYEKEERGRGNFPDRFSARQFPNYSSELNVNALLLGDSALYLCASTPRGGSRQTNEKLFFGSGTQLSVL.

This clone was recorded once. V gene TRBV24-1 combines with J gene TRBJ2-2; D gene uncertain. CDR1 is KGHDR, CDR2 SFDVKD, per germline. The CDR3 is made up of 14 amino acids. The germline V and J ends were trimmed by 5 bases and 1 base, with 7 bases remaining between them. CDR3 nucleotides: TGTGCCACCAGTGCACTCCGGAACACCGGGGAGCTGTTTTTT. Amino acid sequence: CATSALRNTGELFF.

This chain connects TRBV5-1 to TRBJ1-1, with 9 bases lining up with TRBD1. The CDR3 consists of 17 residues. V shed 4 bases, J shed 6 bases, and the junction held 16 bases outside the gene matches. Germline V lookup: CDR1 SGHRS, CDR2 YFSETQ. The CDR3 spells CASSLRTGVAPQAEAFF. Here the CDR3 DNA reads TGCGCCAGCAGCCTCCGGACAGGGGTAGCCCCCCAGGCTGAAGCTTTCTTT.

The rearrangement uses TRBV18 and TRBJ1-6; D is unresolved. The CDR3 is made up of 14 amino acids. CDR1 and CDR2 (germline): KGHSH, LQKENI. V lost 3 bases to trimming and J lost 11 bases, with 14 bases between them. The DNA of the CDR3 is TGTGCCAGCTCACCCAGACCCCCTGCGGCACCCCTCCACTTT. This translates into CASSPRPPAAPLHF.

This chain links TRBV30 with TRBJ2-1, with D possibly being TRBD2 (5 bases). This CDR3 is built from 13 residues. The germline gives CDR1 GTSNPN, CDR2 SVGIG (reference sequence). V was cut by 0 bases and J by 9 bases, with 12 bases left in between. DNA for the CDR3: TGTGCCTGGAGTGTGGCGTCCCGGGGTGAGCAGTTCTTC. It specifies CAWSVASRGEQFF. Using reference TRBV30 and TRBJ2-1 for the parts outside the CDR3, the full variable domain is SQTIHQWPATLVQPVGSPLSLECTVEGTSNPNLYWYRQAAGRGLQLLFYSVGIGQISSEVPQNLSASRPQDRQFILSSKKLLLSDSGFYLCAWSVASRGEQFFGPGTRLTVL.

The V call is TRBV28, the J call TRBJ2-1; D gene ambiguous. CDR1 and CDR2 from the germline V gene are MDHEN and SYDVKM. This CDR3 spans 14 amino acids. Deletions cut 3 bases from V and 5 bases from J, with 11 bases between. CDR3 in DNA: TGTGCCAGCAGTTTCCGGTGGGCTAACAATGAGCAGTTCTTC. Translating gives CASSFRWANNEQFF.

V is TRBV11-2 and J is TRBJ2-1; D is possibly TRBD2 (6 bases). V lost 4 bases, J lost 4 bases, and 11 bases lay in between. The CDR3 has 14 amino acids. In germline, CDR1 is SGHAT, CDR2 FQNNGV. The CDR3: CASSSDYFYNEQFF. The DNA of the CDR3 is TGTGCCAGCAGCTCGGACTATTTTTACAATGAGCAGTTCTTC.

J is TRBJ1-5 and V is TRBV4-1; no firm D call. CDR1 is MGHRA, CDR2 YSYEKL, per germline. This CDR3 is built from 15 residues. Deletions cut 4 bases from V and 2 bases from J, with 12 bases between. The CDR3 region is CASSPFRVGNQPQHF. The DNA for the CDR3 is TGCGCCAGCAGCCCCTTCCGCGTTGGCAATCAGCCCCAGCATTTT.

V gene TRBV24-1 combines with J gene TRBJ1-4; D gene ambiguous. Germline CDR1 and CDR2: KGHDR and SFDVKD. There are 15 residues in the CDR3. Trimming stripped 2 bases from V and 5 bases from J, with 11 bases between. CDR3 residues: CATSDSGSQNEKLFF. The DNA of the CDR3 is TGTGCCACCAGTGATTCGGGATCCCAAAATGAAAAACTGTTTTTT.